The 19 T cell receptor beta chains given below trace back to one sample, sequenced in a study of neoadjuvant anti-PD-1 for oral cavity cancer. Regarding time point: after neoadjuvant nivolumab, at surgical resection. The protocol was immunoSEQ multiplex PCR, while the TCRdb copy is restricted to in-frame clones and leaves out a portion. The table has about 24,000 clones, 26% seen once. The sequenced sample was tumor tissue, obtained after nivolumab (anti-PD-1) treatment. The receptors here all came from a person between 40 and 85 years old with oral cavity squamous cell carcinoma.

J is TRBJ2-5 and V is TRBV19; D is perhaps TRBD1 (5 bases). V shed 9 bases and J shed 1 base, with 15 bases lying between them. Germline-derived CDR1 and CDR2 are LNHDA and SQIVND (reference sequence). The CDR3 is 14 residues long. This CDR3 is CASNGARGQETQYF. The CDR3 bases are TGTGCCAGCAATGGGGCGCGTGGCCAAGAGACCCAGTACTTC.

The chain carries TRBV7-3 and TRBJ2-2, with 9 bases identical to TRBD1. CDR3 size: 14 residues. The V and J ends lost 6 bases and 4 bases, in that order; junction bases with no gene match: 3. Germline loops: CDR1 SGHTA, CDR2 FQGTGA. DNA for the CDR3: TGTGCCAGCAGGCGGGGACAGGGCACCGGGGAGCTGTTTTTT. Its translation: CASRRGQGTGELFF.

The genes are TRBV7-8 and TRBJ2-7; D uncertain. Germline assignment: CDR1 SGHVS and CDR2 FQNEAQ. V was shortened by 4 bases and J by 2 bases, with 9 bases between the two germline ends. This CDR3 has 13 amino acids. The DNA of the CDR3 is TGTGCCAGCAGCTCCCGGACCACCTACGAGCAGTACTTC. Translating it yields CASSSRTTYEQYF.

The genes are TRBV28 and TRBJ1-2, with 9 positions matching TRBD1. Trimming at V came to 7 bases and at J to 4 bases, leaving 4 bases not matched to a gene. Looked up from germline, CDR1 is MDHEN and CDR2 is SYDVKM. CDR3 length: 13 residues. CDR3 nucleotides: TGTGCCAGCATGGGGGACAGGGTCTATGGCTACACCTTC. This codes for CASMGDRVYGYTF.

The CDR3 here is CASRPYRVGGANVLTF. As DNA, the CDR3 is TGTGCCAGCAGACCCTACAGGGTAGGAGGGGCCAACGTCCTGACTTTC. The chain carries TRBV28 and TRBJ2-6; tentative D call: TRBD1 (6 bases). The CDR3 runs to 16 residues. V was cut by 6 bases and J by 4 bases, with 16 bases left in between. Germline CDR1 is MDHEN and CDR2 is SYDVKM.

DNA for the CDR3: TGTGCCTGGAGTTCGGGATCCACAGATACGCAGTATTTT. The encoded protein is CAWSSGSTDTQYF. V is TRBV30 and J is TRBJ2-3; D is perhaps TRBD2 (5 bases). The CDR3 runs to 13 residues. Deletions cut 2 bases from V and 2 bases from J, with 8 bases between. Germline CDR1 reads GTSNPN; CDR2 reads SVGIG (reference sequence).

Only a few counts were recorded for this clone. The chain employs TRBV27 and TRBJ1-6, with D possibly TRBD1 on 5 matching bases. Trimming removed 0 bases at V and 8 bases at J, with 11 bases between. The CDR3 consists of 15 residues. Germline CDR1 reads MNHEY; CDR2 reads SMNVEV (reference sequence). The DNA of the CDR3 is TGTGCCAGCAGTTTATCCAGGAGGGGTTATTCACCCCTCCACTTT. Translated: CASSLSRRGYSPLHF.

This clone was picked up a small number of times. The chain's CDR3 is CASRGQGTMNTEAFF. The CDR3 coding sequence is TGTGCCAGCAGGGGACAGGGTACAATGAACACTGAAGCTTTCTTT. The chain uses TRBV6-1 and TRBJ1-1; 9 positions agree with TRBD1. V was clipped by 6 bases and J by 0 bases; unmatched bases: 5. This CDR3 contains 15 residues. The germline CDR1 and CDR2 sequences are MNHNS and SASEGT.

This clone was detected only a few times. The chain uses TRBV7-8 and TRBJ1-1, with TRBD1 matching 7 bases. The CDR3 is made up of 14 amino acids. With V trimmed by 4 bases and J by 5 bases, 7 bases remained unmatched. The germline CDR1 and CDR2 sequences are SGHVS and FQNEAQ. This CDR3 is CASSSQGGRTEAFF. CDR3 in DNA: TGTGCCAGCAGCTCCCAGGGGGGTAGAACTGAAGCTTTCTTT.

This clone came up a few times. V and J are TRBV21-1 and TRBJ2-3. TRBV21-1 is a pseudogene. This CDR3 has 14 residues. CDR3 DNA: TGTGCCAGCAGCAAAACAGAGGGGACAGATACGCAGTATTTT. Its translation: CASSKTEGTDTQYF.

The CDR3 coding sequence is TGTGCCAGCAGTCGACAGGGAAATGGATCACCCCTCCACTTT. This codes for CASSRQGNGSPLHF. This chain links TRBV7-3 with TRBJ1-6, with 7 bases fitting TRBD1. V lost 6 bases and J lost 10; bases outside the gene matches: 9. This CDR3 has 14 amino acids. CDR1 and CDR2 (germline): SGHTA, FQGTGA.

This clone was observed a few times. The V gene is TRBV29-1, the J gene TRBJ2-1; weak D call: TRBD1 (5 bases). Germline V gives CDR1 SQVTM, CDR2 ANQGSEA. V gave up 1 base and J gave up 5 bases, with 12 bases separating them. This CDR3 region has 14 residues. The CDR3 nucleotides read TGCAGCGTTGAAGGGTGGGGCAGCCACAATGAGCAGTTCTTC. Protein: CSVEGWGSHNEQFF.

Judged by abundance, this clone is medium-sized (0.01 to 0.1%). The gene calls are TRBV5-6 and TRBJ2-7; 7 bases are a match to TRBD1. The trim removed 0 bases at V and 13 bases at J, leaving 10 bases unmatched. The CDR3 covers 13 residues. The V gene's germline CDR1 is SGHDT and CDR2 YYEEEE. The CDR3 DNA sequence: TGTGCCAGCAGCTTGGCAGGGGGACAGTCGTTTTACTTC. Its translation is CASSLAGGQSFYF. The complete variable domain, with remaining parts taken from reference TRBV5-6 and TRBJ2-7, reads DAGVTQSPTHLIKTRGQQVTLRCSPKSGHDTVSWYQQALGQGPQFIFQYYEEEERQRGNFPDRFSGHQFPNYSSELNVNALLLGDSALYLCASSLAGGQSFYFGPGTRLTVT.

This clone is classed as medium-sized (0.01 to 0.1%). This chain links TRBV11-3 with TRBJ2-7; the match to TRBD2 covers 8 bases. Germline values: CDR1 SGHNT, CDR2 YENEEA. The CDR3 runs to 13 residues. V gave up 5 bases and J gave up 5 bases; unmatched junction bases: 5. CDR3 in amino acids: CASSPSGSHEQYF. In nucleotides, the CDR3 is TGTGCCAGCAGCCCAAGCGGGAGTCACGAGCAGTACTTC. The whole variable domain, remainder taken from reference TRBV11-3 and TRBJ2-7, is EAGVVQSPRYKIIEKKQPVAFWCNPISGHNTLYWYLQNLGQGPELLIRYENEEAVDDSQLPKDRFSAERLKGVDSTLKIQPAELGDSAVYLCASSPSGSHEQYFGPGTRLTVT.

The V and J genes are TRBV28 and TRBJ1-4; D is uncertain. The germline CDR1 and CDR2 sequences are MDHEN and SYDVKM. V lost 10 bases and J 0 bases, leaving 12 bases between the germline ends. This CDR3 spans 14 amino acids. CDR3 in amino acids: CATRSAATNEKLFF. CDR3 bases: TGTGCCACCCGTTCCGCGGCAACTAATGAAAAACTGTTTTTT.

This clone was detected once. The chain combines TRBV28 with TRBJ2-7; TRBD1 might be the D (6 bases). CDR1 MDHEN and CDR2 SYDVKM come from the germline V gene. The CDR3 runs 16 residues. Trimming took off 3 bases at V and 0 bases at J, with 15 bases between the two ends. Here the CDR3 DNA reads TGTGCCAGCAGTTTGGGCACAGGGATTAGCTCCTACGAGCAGTACTTC. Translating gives CASSLGTGISSYEQYF.

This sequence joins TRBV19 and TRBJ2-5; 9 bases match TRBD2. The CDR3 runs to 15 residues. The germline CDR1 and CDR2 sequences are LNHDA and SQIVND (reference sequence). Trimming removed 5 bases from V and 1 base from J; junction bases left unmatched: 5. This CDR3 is CASSGSGSGQETQYF. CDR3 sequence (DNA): TGTGCCAGTAGTGGTAGCGGGAGTGGCCAAGAGACCCAGTACTTC.

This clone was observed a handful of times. CDR3 nucleotides: TGCGCCAGCAGCTGGACCGGGACAGGGTACGAGCAGTACTTC. This translates into CASSWTGTGYEQYF. J is TRBJ2-7 and V is TRBV5-1; TRBD1 matches at 9 bases. CDR3 length: 14 residues. Germline assignment: CDR1 SGHRS and CDR2 YFSETQ. The trim removed 3 bases at V and 4 bases at J, leaving 5 bases unmatched.

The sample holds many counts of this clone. The CDR3 spells CASSLGGQYDEQYF. The CDR3 region has the DNA TGCGCCAGCAGCTTGGGAGGACAGTACGACGAGCAGTACTTC. This chain links TRBV5-1 with TRBJ2-7; TRBD1 might be the D (6 bases). This CDR3 is built from 14 residues. The V and J ends lost 0 bases and 5 bases respectively, with 12 bases between them. Looked up from germline, CDR1 is SGHRS and CDR2 is YFSETQ.